This is a list of T cell receptor beta chains from one sample in a study of T cell responses to AZD1222 COVID-19 vaccine. Profiled with immunoSEQ multiplex PCR; TCRdb holds only in-frame clones, not every one. This sample yields about 150,000 clones, of which more than 80% are seen a single time; 6% to 8% belongs to the top ten. This sample comprised peripheral blood, obtained on day 0 of AZD1222 vaccination. These receptors originate from an adult in good health. CDR3s include the opening cysteine and the closing phenylalanine or tryptophan. Each record gives: CDR3 length, V gene, CDR3 protein.

CDR3 length: 13; V gene: TRBV19; CDR3 protein: CASRWGNNEKLFF
CDR3 length: 15; V gene: TRBV11-2; CDR3 protein: CASSLDSGVNQPQHF
CDR3 length: 15; V gene: TRBV19; CDR3 protein: CASTQGGGLGLEQFF
CDR3 length: 14; V gene: TRBV10-3; CDR3 protein: CATGGTFPTDTQYF
CDR3 length: 15; V gene: TRBV6-5; CDR3 protein: CASSRTVGSYNEQFF
CDR3 length: 15; V gene: TRBV6-4; CDR3 protein: CASSERYSNTGELFF
CDR3 length: 17; V gene: TRBV4-1; CDR3 protein: CASSQAPPGQTSNEQFF
CDR3 length: 14; V gene: TRBV6-5; CDR3 protein: CASSPGTGGSGYTF
CDR3 length: 15; V gene: TRBV5-4; CDR3 protein: CASSGSPSRQETQYF
CDR3 length: 13; V gene: TRBV7-2; CDR3 protein: CASRQYVNQPQHF
CDR3 length: 14; V gene: TRBV10-3; CDR3 protein: CAISVERENTEAFF
CDR3 length: 16; V gene: TRBV3-1/TRBV3-2; CDR3 protein: CASSQVITPGATEAFF
CDR3 length: 12; V gene: TRBV24-1; CDR3 protein: CATADNQETQYF
CDR3 length: 15; V gene: TRBV18; CDR3 protein: CASSPQAGRNYEQYF
CDR3 length: 16; V gene: TRBV6-5; CDR3 protein: CASSYVYPPNTGELFF
CDR3 length: 13; V gene: TRBV5-1; CDR3 protein: CASSLLNTDTQYF
CDR3 length: 14; V gene: TRBV19; CDR3 protein: CASGQGSFTDTQYF
CDR3 length: 15; V gene: TRBV11-2; CDR3 protein: CASSSPGTDTDTQYF
CDR3 length: 12; V gene: TRBV6-5; CDR3 protein: CATTGTGHEQFF
CDR3 length: 16; V gene: TRBV4-1; CDR3 protein: CASSQDVTGGNSPLHF
CDR3 length: 14; V gene: TRBV5-1; CDR3 protein: CASSLASSNGELFF
CDR3 length: 14; V gene: TRBV28; CDR3 protein: CASSGTAGANVLTF
CDR3 length: 14; V gene: TRBV7-2; CDR3 protein: CASSYDRAGTEAFF
CDR3 length: 14; V gene: TRBV29-1; CDR3 protein: CSVVRPRGTDTQYF
CDR3 length: 15; V gene: TRBV28; CDR3 protein: CASRSVGGARSEAFF
CDR3 length: 15; V gene: TRBV6-5; CDR3 protein: CASSHRPPRRDGYTF
CDR3 length: 13; V gene: TRBV27; CDR3 protein: CASSFLDRTEAFF
CDR3 length: 12; V gene: TRBV29-1; CDR3 protein: CSVTGRSEKLFF
CDR3 length: 12; V gene: TRBV5-6; CDR3 protein: CASSFQGDVWYF
CDR3 length: 16; V gene: TRBV12-5; CDR3 protein: CASGPEGRKYNSPLHF
CDR3 length: 13; V gene: TRBV6-5; CDR3 protein: CASSYSEGSEQYF
CDR3 length: 14; V gene: TRBV18; CDR3 protein: CASSRDRGQEKLFF
CDR3 length: 16; V gene: TRBV25-1; CDR3 protein: CASSSGPSGVGGEQFF
CDR3 length: 14; V gene: TRBV6-5; CDR3 protein: CASSLGLADRPQYF
CDR3 length: 11; V gene: TRBV30; CDR3 protein: CAWSETGKAFF
CDR3 length: 15; V gene: TRBV28; CDR3 protein: CASSPQGGNTDTQYF
CDR3 length: 12; V gene: TRBV6-2/TRBV6-3; CDR3 protein: CASSYSIRNLYF
CDR3 length: 13; V gene: TRBV25-1; CDR3 protein: CASSELNTGELFF
CDR3 length: 15; V gene: TRBV27; CDR3 protein: CASSITVFGNSPLHF
CDR3 length: 13; V gene: TRBV27; CDR3 protein: CASSQGAIGELFF
CDR3 length: 15; V gene: TRBV2; CDR3 protein: CASSDQPGQTKEAFF
CDR3 length: 16; V gene: TRBV5-1; CDR3 protein: CASTSGTGAVGETQYF
CDR3 length: 13; V gene: TRBV7-3; CDR3 protein: CASSLTLGNEQFF
CDR3 length: 16; V gene: TRBV2; CDR3 protein: CASSPEQGFLGSPLHF
CDR3 length: 13; V gene: TRBV27; CDR3 protein: CASSYPNTGELFF
CDR3 length: 13; V gene: TRBV5-6; CDR3 protein: CASSLGTGVGYTF
CDR3 length: 16; V gene: TRBV6-2/TRBV6-3; CDR3 protein: CASSYLLGTGAYEQYF
CDR3 length: 15; V gene: TRBV6-2/TRBV6-3; CDR3 protein: CASSYSNRLDAEAFF
CDR3 length: 14; V gene: TRBV4-2; CDR3 protein: CASSPSDANYGYTF
CDR3 length: 15; V gene: TRBV28; CDR3 protein: CASSPVGGVQETQYF
CDR3 length: 13; V gene: TRBV5-4; CDR3 protein: CATDRLNTGELFF
CDR3 length: 15; V gene: TRBV13; CDR3 protein: CASSIEGGPQETQYF
CDR3 length: 15; V gene: TRBV9; CDR3 protein: CASSVVGTATGELFF
CDR3 length: 16; V gene: TRBV9; CDR3 protein: CASSVGPTGETDTQYF
CDR3 length: 15; V gene: TRBV6-5; CDR3 protein: CASRYGTSGSYEQYF
CDR3 length: 16; V gene: TRBV7-8; CDR3 protein: CASSSQNPKTNEKLFF
CDR3 length: 16; V gene: TRBV7-9; CDR3 protein: CASTRSGGAPTGELFF
CDR3 length: 12; V gene: TRBV7-9; CDR3 protein: CASSLVTGKLFF
CDR3 length: 13; V gene: TRBV28; CDR3 protein: CASNQGAGQPQHF
CDR3 length: 17; V gene: TRBV19; CDR3 protein: CASTPLAGVRTYNEQFF